This T cell receptor beta chain was observed in a study of T-cell memory formation after mild COVID-19. V lost 3 bases and J 2 bases, leaving 13 bases between the germline ends. This CDR3 region has 15 residues. Looked up from germline, CDR1 is SGHTA and CDR2 is FQGNSA. This clonotype was observed a handful of times. Its antigen is still unknown. 5'RACE primed from the constant segment yielded TCR alpha and TCR beta cDNA libraries bearing sample barcodes and UMIs. TCRdb re-derived calls from the 5' RACE reads in MiXCR, one entry per CDR3 protein. This sample carries approximately 150,000 distinct CDR3 sequences, more than 14% of them seen once, and the ten largest clones take 13% to 15%. Study-wide points: Contracting CD4+ clones sat mainly in CM and EM; CD8+ in EMRA. Pre-infection memory showed some responding clones, and this suggested that cross-reactive memory joined.

The sequenced sample was PBMCs or a T cell subset sorted from them (not recorded which). The rearrangement uses TRBV7-2 and TRBJ2-5; weak D call: TRBD1 (6 bases). This TCR was recovered from an adult woman who had mild COVID-19 (a few samples of this study predate the infection). Cell type and time point are not known. The CDR3 is CASSFSGQTQETQYF. The CDR3 nucleotides read TGTGCCAGCAGCTTTTCAGGACAGACTCAAGAGACCCAGTACTTC.